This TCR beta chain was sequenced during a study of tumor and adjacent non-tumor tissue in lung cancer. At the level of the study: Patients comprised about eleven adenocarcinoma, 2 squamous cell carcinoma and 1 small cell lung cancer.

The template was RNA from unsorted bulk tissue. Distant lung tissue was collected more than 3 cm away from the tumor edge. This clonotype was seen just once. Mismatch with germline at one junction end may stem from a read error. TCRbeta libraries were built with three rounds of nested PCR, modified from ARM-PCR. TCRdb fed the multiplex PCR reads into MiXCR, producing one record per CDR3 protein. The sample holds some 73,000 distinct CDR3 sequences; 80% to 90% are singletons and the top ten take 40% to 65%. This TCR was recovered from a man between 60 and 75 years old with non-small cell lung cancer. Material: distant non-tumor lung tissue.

The CDR3 region is CASSFFLAVTDTPYF. The CDR3 bases are TGTGCCAGCAGCTTTTTCCTAGCGGTGACTGATACGCCGTATTTT. The chain recombines TRBV11-2 with TRBJ2-3; 7 bases fit TRBD2. Germline values: CDR1 SGHAT, CDR2 FQNNGV. The length of the CDR3 is 15 residues.